The clone carrying this T cell receptor beta chain has only a few counts. Individuals with alopecia areata gave both lesional scalp punch biopsies and peripheral blood for collection. CDR1 LNHNV and CDR2 YYDKDF come from the germline V gene (reference sequence). The CDR3 extends over 16 amino acids. V was pared by 1 base and J by 8 bases, with 17 bases between. Extracted RNA was reverse transcribed, and the resulting cDNA served as sequencing template. Here immunoSEQ multiplex PCR was the method, and the copy in TCRdb shows in-frame clones only, minus some. The sample lists fewer than 40,000 clones; around 62% were seen once. This entry belongs to a study of CD8+ T cells in alopecia areata.

The chain employs TRBV15 and TRBJ1-4; unclear D gene. The clonotype was recovered from a human donor with alopecia areata. Material: NKG2D-high CD8+ T cells sorted from blood. CDR3 bases: TGTGCCACCAGCAGAGGGGAAGGACGGATCGAGGAAAAACTGTTTTTT. It is translated as CATSRGEGRIEEKLFF.